The 26 T cell receptor beta chains below were found in one sample sequenced in a study of CD8 T cells in Susac syndrome. Random hexamers primed reverse transcription of about 0.45 to 1 ug RNA. TCRdb recomputed calls from the immunoSEQ multiplex PCR reads with MiXCR, one row per CDR3 protein. The sample has 70,000 to 75,000 distinct CDR3 sequences; roughly 93% are singletons. Sequenced material: CD4+ T cells from PBMCs. These receptor sequences come from a human donor with Susac syndrome.

V gene TRBV7-2 combines with J gene TRBJ2-3; perhaps D is TRBD1 or TRBD2 (5 bases each). Germline V CDR1 and CDR2: SGHTA, FQGNSA. The germline V and J ends were trimmed by 5 bases and 0 bases, with 15 bases remaining between them. The CDR3 runs to 16 residues. This chain's CDR3 is CASSRWGSASTDTQYF. The CDR3 DNA sequence: TGTGCCAGCAGCCGGTGGGGGAGTGCTAGCACAGATACGCAGTATTTT.

The chain links TRBV20-1 to TRBJ1-5, with TRBD1 as a possible D gene (6 bases). CDR1 and CDR2 from the germline V gene are DFQATT and SNEGSKA (reference sequence). This CDR3 comprises 18 residues. The V end lost 1 base, the J end lost 9 bases, and 28 bases lay between the germline ends. CDR3 coding DNA: TGCAGTGCTAGAGCGGAAGAGGGGGTGCAGGGCTGGATGATGCCCCAGCATTTT. Encoded protein: CSARAEEGVQGWMMPQHF.

The chain links TRBV5-4 to TRBJ2-1; 12 bases agree with TRBD2. Germline CDR1 reads SGHNT; CDR2 reads YYREEE (reference sequence). J lost 9 bases, V lost 3 bases, and 7 bases had no gene match. The CDR3 totals 15 residues. CDR3: CASSSPSGGGGEQFF. DNA for the CDR3: TGTGCCAGCAGCTCGCCTAGCGGGGGGGGTGGTGAGCAGTTCTTC. Together with reference TRBV5-4 and TRBJ2-1, the CDR3 gives the full variable domain: ETGVTQSPTHLIKTRGQQVTLRCSSQSGHNTVSWYQQALGQGPQFIFQYYREEENGRGNFPPRFSGLQFPNYSSELNVNALELDDSALYLCASSSPSGGGGEQFFGPGTRLTVL.

The genes are TRBV7-3 and TRBJ2-3, with a tentative D call TRBD2 (6 bases). Germline V CDR1 and CDR2: SGHTA, FQGTGA. V shed 6 bases and J shed 6 bases, with 16 bases lying between them. The CDR3 has 14 residues. The CDR3 reads CASSPGLGGDTQYF. The CDR3 DNA sequence: TGTGCCAGCAGTCCGGGACTTGGCGGGGATACGCAGTATTTT. Variable domain in full (rest from reference TRBV7-3 and TRBJ2-3): GAGVSQTPSNKVTEKGKYVELRCDPISGHTALYWYRQSLGQGPEFLIYFQGTGAADDSGLPNDRFFAVRPEGSVSTLKIQRTERGDSAVYLCASSPGLGGDTQYFGPGTRLTVL.

V usage is TRBV28 and J usage is TRBJ2-7; D not certain. The CDR3 is made up of 12 amino acids. Germline-derived CDR1 and CDR2 are MDHEN and SYDVKM. The V end was cut by 2 bases, the J end by 3 bases, with 5 bases between. The CDR3: CASSLRNYEQYF. The CDR3 DNA is TGTGCCAGCAGTTTAAGGAACTACGAGCAGTACTTC.

The chain is built from TRBV11-2 and TRBJ2-2; TRBD1 matches 10 bases. This CDR3 region has 17 residues. V was pared by 4 bases and J by 1 base, with 6 bases of the junction left unmatched. Germline values: CDR1 SGHAT, CDR2 FQNNGV. The CDR3 spells CASSSSGTGVNTGELFF. The CDR3 DNA reads as TGTGCCAGCAGCTCTTCCGGGACAGGGGTGAACACCGGGGAGCTGTTTTTT.

The chain links TRBV28 to TRBJ1-5; D ambiguous. Germline-derived CDR1 and CDR2 are MDHEN and SYDVKM. The CDR3 covers 16 residues. The ends were cut back, 1 base at V and 0 bases at J, with 10 bases in the middle. Here the CDR3 DNA reads TGTGCCAGCAGTTTATCCGGCAGTATTAGCAATCAGCCCCAGCATTTT. It codes for CASSLSGSISNQPQHF. The full variable domain, with the rest looked up from reference TRBV28 and TRBJ1-5, is DVKVTQSSRYLVKRTGEKVFLECVQDMDHENMFWYRQDPGLGLRLIYFSYDVKMKEKGDIPEGYSVSREKKERFSLILESASTNQTSMYLCASSLSGSISNQPQHFGDGTRLSIL.

DNA for the CDR3: TGTGCCAGCAGCGGAACCGAGACAGGTTTCTACGAGCAGTACTTC. It encodes CASSGTETGFYEQYF. This chain joins TRBV5-6 and TRBJ2-7; TRBD1 might be the D (6 bases). Trimming stripped 4 bases from V and 3 bases from J, with 17 bases between. Germline assignment: CDR1 SGHDT and CDR2 YYEEEE. The CDR3 spans 15 residues.

The J gene is TRBJ2-7, the V gene TRBV15, with D perhaps matching TRBD2 (5 bases). Germline V gene data show CDR1 as LNHNV and CDR2 as YYDKDF (reference sequence). The CDR3 extends over 12 amino acids. Between the trimmed V and J ends, which lost 9 bases and 4 bases, there was a span of 13 bases. The CDR3 loop is CATGSTTYEQYF. CDR3 nucleotide sequence: TGTGCCACTGGTTCGACTACATACGAGCAGTACTTC.

This clonotype appeared once. V usage is TRBV20-1 and J usage is TRBJ2-7; TRBD1 agrees at 12 bases. The V segment lost 2 bases and the J segment 4 bases; nucleotides outside the gene matches: 12. The CDR3 sequence is 17 residues long. Looked up from germline, CDR1 is DFQATT and CDR2 is SNEGSKA (reference sequence). The CDR3 loop reads CSARLGTGGSGIYEQYF. CDR3 DNA sequence: TGCAGTGCTAGACTTGGGACAGGGGGCTCGGGGATTTACGAGCAGTACTTC.

J is TRBJ1-5 and V is TRBV6-2 or TRBV6-3; maybe TRBD1 (5 bases). CDR1 is MNHEY, CDR2 SVGEGT, per germline. This CDR3 has 14 residues. V shed 5 bases and J shed 0 bases, with 8 bases lying between them. The CDR3 loop is CASSKGISNQPQHF. In DNA, the CDR3 is TGTGCCAGCAGTAAGGGGATTAGCAATCAGCCCCAGCATTTT.

V and J are TRBV3-1 and TRBJ2-7, with D possibly being TRBD1 (5 bases). The germline V gene encodes CDR1 LGHDT and CDR2 YNNKEL (reference sequence). V was trimmed by 0 bases and J by 3 bases, leaving 15 bases between them. The CDR3 has 16 amino acids. Written as DNA, the CDR3 is TGTGCCAGCAGCCAAGATCCCCCAGGGCGAGGCTACGAGCAGTACTTC. Translation: CASSQDPPGRGYEQYF.

The J gene is TRBJ1-2, the V gene TRBV27, with 7 bases fitting TRBD1. The V gene's germline CDR1 is MNHEY and CDR2 SMNVEV (reference sequence). CDR3 size: 13 residues. Trimming removed 5 bases from V and 5 bases from J; junction bases left unmatched: 5. CDR3 amino acids: CASSQDRAYGYTF. The CDR3 DNA reads TGTGCCAGCAGTCAAGACAGGGCTTATGGCTACACCTTC.

The gene calls are TRBV29-1 and TRBJ1-4, with D uncertain. In germline, CDR1 is SQVTM, CDR2 ANQGSEA. The length of the CDR3 is 11 residues. The V gene lost 4 bases and the J gene lost 3 bases, with 3 bases spanning the gap. The CDR3 bases are TGCAGCGTTGTTTCTAATGAAAAACTGTTTTTT. Its translation: CSVVSNEKLFF.

J is TRBJ1-1 and V is TRBV3-1; D unresolved. This CDR3 has 18 amino acids. Deletions cut 4 bases from V and 2 bases from J, with 23 bases between. CDR1 is LGHDT, CDR2 YNNKEL, per germline (reference sequence). The DNA of the CDR3 is TGTGCCAGCAGCCGATCAAACGGGCGAACCTCCCCAAACACTGAAGCTTTCTTT. Amino acids: CASSRSNGRTSPNTEAFF.

V usage is TRBV7-2 and J usage is TRBJ1-2, with D hard to call. The V end was cut by 5 bases, the J end by 12 bases, with 28 bases between. The CDR3 is made up of 16 amino acids. Per germline, CDR1 SGHTA and CDR2 FQGNSA. This CDR3 is CASSPHLGSVENPHTF. Here the CDR3 DNA reads TGTGCCAGCAGCCCCCACCTGGGGTCGGTGGAAAACCCCCACACCTTC.

The V gene is TRBV6-5, the J gene TRBJ2-7, with D possibly TRBD1 on 5 matching bases. Trimming stripped 0 bases from V and 5 bases from J, with 17 bases between. Germline CDR1 and CDR2: MNHEY and SVGAGI. The CDR3 runs to 16 residues. CDR3 sequence reads: CASSYSTYQGRNEQYF. The CDR3 nucleotides read TGTGCCAGCAGTTACTCGACCTACCAGGGCCGGAACGAGCAGTACTTC.

This chain links TRBV19 with TRBJ1-5, with D perhaps TRBD1 (5 bases). The CDR3 is 14 residues long. The V gene's germline CDR1 is LNHDA and CDR2 SQIVND (reference sequence). Trimming left V 1 base short and J 6 bases short, with 10 bases between. The CDR3 sequence: CASSIAGLGQPQHF. The CDR3 DNA follows: TGTGCCAGTAGTATAGCAGGGTTGGGTCAGCCCCAGCATTTT.

The V call is TRBV19, the J call TRBJ1-2; tentatively, D is TRBD1 (5 bases). CDR3 length equals 14 residues. The germline gives CDR1 LNHDA, CDR2 SQIVND (reference sequence). V was shortened by 7 bases and J by 1 base, with 13 bases between the two germline ends. CDR3 amino acids: CASTPWDGNYGYTF. The CDR3 nucleotides are TGTGCCAGTACCCCTTGGGACGGTAACTATGGCTACACCTTC. Variable domain in full (rest from reference TRBV19 and TRBJ1-2): DGGITQSPKYLFRKEGQNVTLSCEQNLNHDAMYWYRQDPGQGLRLIYYSQIVNDFQKGDIAEGYSVSREKKESFPLTVTSAQKNPTAFYLCASTPWDGNYGYTFGSGTRLTVV.

The chain has TRBV30 and TRBJ2-1; 9 positions match TRBD1. Looked up from germline, CDR1 is GTSNPN and CDR2 is SVGIG (reference sequence). V was clipped by 8 bases and J by 2 bases; unmatched bases: 4. The CDR3 is 13 residues long. DNA of the CDR3: TGTGCCACCAGACAGGGGGCCTACAATGAGCAGTTCTTC. Translation: CATRQGAYNEQFF.

This chain joins TRBV12-3 or TRBV12-4 and TRBJ2-4; TRBD2 aligns across 8 bases. The CDR3 has 13 residues. V was pared by 3 bases and J by 12 bases, with 7 bases of the junction left unmatched. The CDR3 here is CASSFSPGGDQYF. DNA of the CDR3: TGTGCCAGCAGTTTTTCCCCGGGAGGGGATCAGTACTTC.

The rearrangement uses TRBV6-2 or TRBV6-3 and TRBJ1-5; D gene unclear. V was cut by 4 bases and J by 2 bases, with 9 bases left in between. The CDR3 spans 14 residues. Germline CDR1 is MNHEY and CDR2 is SVGEGT. This CDR3 reads CASSSNVGNQPQHF. CDR3 coding DNA: TGTGCCAGCAGTTCGAACGTGGGCAATCAGCCCCAGCATTTT.

This chain links TRBV20-1 with TRBJ1-2, with D possibly matching TRBD1 (5 bases). CDR1 and CDR2 from the germline V gene are DFQATT and SNEGSKA (reference sequence). The CDR3 runs to 13 residues. The V end was cut by 4 bases, the J end by 3 bases, with 12 bases between. The CDR3 reads CSAIRDPDYGYTF. CDR3 nucleotide sequence: TGCAGTGCTATCCGGGACCCAGACTATGGCTACACCTTC.

V gene TRBV28 combines with J gene TRBJ2-4; no clear D gene. Germline CDR1 is MDHEN and CDR2 is SYDVKM. The CDR3 is made up of 14 amino acids. The V end was cut by 6 bases, the J end by 0 bases, with 9 bases between. This CDR3 is CASSTEIAKNIQYF. DNA of the CDR3: TGTGCCAGCAGCACGGAAATAGCCAAAAACATTCAGTACTTC.

This chain connects TRBV7-9 to TRBJ2-5; no reliable D call. With 5 bases removed from V and 2 bases from J, the gap between germline ends came to 15 bases. Germline CDR1 reads SEHNR; CDR2 reads FQNEAQ (reference sequence). CDR3 length equals 15 residues. CDR3 protein: CASSLDLPLQETQYF. The CDR3 coding sequence is TGTGCCAGCAGCCTAGACCTACCCCTACAAGAGACCCAGTACTTC.

This chain connects TRBV5-1 to TRBJ1-2; D is unresolved. This CDR3 is 14 amino acids long. CDR1 and CDR2 from the germline V gene are SGHRS and YFSETQ. Deletions cut 0 bases from V and 4 bases from J, with 10 bases between. The CDR3 DNA follows: TGCGCCAGCAGCTTGGATACGGGTCCCTATGGCTACACCTTC. It translates to CASSLDTGPYGYTF.